These 5 T cell receptor beta chains were all obtained from the same sample, sequenced in a study of blood T cell repertoires in COVID-19. Data came from immunoSEQ multiplex PCR; TCRdb stores just in-frame clones and leaves some out. Among 210,000 or so clones listed, about 87% were seen once. Material: peripheral blood. The receptors were sampled from a man younger than 45 with COVID-19, enrolled during active disease.

This chain links TRBV15 with TRBJ1-1, with D tentatively TRBD1 (6 bases). The CDR3 consists of 14 residues. The germline gives CDR1 LNHNV, CDR2 YYDKDF (reference sequence). V lost 9 bases, J lost 4 bases, and 18 bases lay in between. The CDR3 sequence: CATETGTRGTEAFF. The CDR3 DNA reads as TGTGCCACTGAGACAGGAACTAGGGGCACTGAAGCTTTCTTT.

V is TRBV7-2 and J is TRBJ2-7; TRBD1 might be the D (6 bases). The V gene's germline CDR1 is SGHTA and CDR2 FQGNSA. Trimming took 1 base from V and 5 from J, leaving 12 bases between them. The CDR3 runs to 14 residues. CDR3 coding DNA: TGTGCCAGCAGCTTAGGCAGGGGTGTCGACGAGCAGTACTTC. Amino acids: CASSLGRGVDEQYF.

This rearrangement joins TRBV2 to TRBJ2-1, with 8 bases matching TRBD2. Trimming at V came to 3 bases and at J to 0 bases, leaving 1 base not matched to a gene. The CDR3 consists of 15 residues. The germline CDR1 and CDR2 sequences are SNHLY and FYNNEI. CDR3 sequence reads: CASSDRGGSYNEQFF. The CDR3 coding sequence is TGTGCCAGCAGTGATCGGGGGGGCTCCTACAATGAGCAGTTCTTC.

The chain combines TRBV12-3 or TRBV12-4 with TRBJ2-7, with 9 bases lining up with TRBD1. The CDR3 is made up of 13 amino acids. The V gene end was trimmed by 4 bases and the J gene end by 7 bases; junction bases not matched to a gene: 5. CDR3 nucleotide sequence: TGTGCCAGCAGTTACAGGGGGCTGGGGGAGCAGTACTTC. Translation: CASSYRGLGEQYF.

The chain joins TRBV9 to TRBJ2-5; 10 bases line up with TRBD2. Germline values: CDR1 SGDLS, CDR2 YYNGEE. V dropped 6 bases and J dropped 5; count of bases not matched to a gene: 16. The CDR3 extends over 17 amino acids. CDR3 residues: CASTPEGSAGGLETQYF. The DNA of the CDR3 is TGTGCCAGCACCCCCGAAGGCTCAGCGGGAGGGCTGGAGACCCAGTACTTC.